This T cell receptor beta chain came from a study of memory CD4+ T cells and cytomegalovirus serostatus. Study-wide results and limits: Each of 65 to 70 CMV-associated TCRbeta sequences occurred in one to five individuals.

Single viable CD3+CD4+CD8-CD45RO+ cells were sorted as the memory CD4+ T cells. A note on this clone: Its target is unknown.

Repertoires were generated with immunoSEQ multiplex PCR, while TCRdb's copy carries only in-frame clones and drops some. Seen here are about 46,000 clones, 75% to 85% observed once, and the top ten hold approximately 0.85%. V shed 0 bases and J shed 0 bases, with 9 bases lying between them. CDR1 and CDR2 from the germline V gene are ENHRY and SYGVKD. CDR3 length: 16 residues. The TCR was taken from an adult in good health and CMV-seronegative. The rearrangement links TRBV10-3 to TRBJ1-3; D unresolved. The sample comprised memory CD4+ T cells from blood. CDR3 DNA sequence: TGTGCCATCAGTGAGTCAGGCAGGAGCTCTGGAAACACCATATATTTT. Protein: CAISESGRSSGNTIYF.